The text below deals with one T cell receptor (beta chain). There is no known antigen for this receptor. It has no much larger one-base neighbor in the sample; base qualities were not kept. After removal of 8 bases from V and 2 bases from J, the junction retains 8 bases not matched to a gene. The CDR1 and CDR2 encoded by the germline V gene (reference sequence) are GTSNPN and SVGIG. CDR3 length: 13 amino acids, cysteine to phenylalanine. Of all the DNA, just the CDR3 is kept, 39 bases in frame from base 1. In the paper's terms, the treatment or condition label means: roughly 18 received Ad26.COV2.S at low or high dose, single or two shots; several received placebo; per-sample allocation not given. For vaccine and placebo recipients, the sequenced repertoires came from samples collected on day 63 after the first injection. Cohort 1b enrolled 20 to 30 adults aged 18-55 years at a single site in Boston, USA, between 29 July and 7 August 2020. Ad26.COV2.S was a replication-incompetent adenovirus type 26 vector that expressed a prefusion-stabilized SARS-CoV-2 spike protein derived from the original Wuhan strain.

The immunoSEQ Assay was used to sequence TCRbeta CDR3 regions. After extraction, genomic DNA underwent amplification by bias-controlled multiplex PCR, followed by high-throughput sequencing. On the study's bioinformatics: Collapsing and filtering of sequences were performed to quantify the absolute abundance of each unique TCRbeta CDR3 region. T cell fraction was estimated by normalizing TCRbeta template counts to usable DNA, with usable DNA measured through amplification of reference genes found in all nucleated cells. Repertoire TCRs were annotated as SARS-CoV-2-specific by exact matching of V gene, CDR3 amino acid sequence and J gene to a known reactive TCR set. The reference SARS-CoV-2 TCR set came from MIRA and was filtered for enrichment in COVID-19-positive ImmuneCODE repertoires, removing public or cross-reactive TCRs. Based on the MIRA antigens, annotated TCRs were further analysed at the level of specific ORF or position within ORF. Breadth was defined as annotated unique rearrangements over total unique productive rearrangements; depth was the summed frequency of those rearrangements. Group comparisons of TCR breadth used two-sided Wilcoxon rank-sum tests. The table was pulled from immuneACCESS by TCRdb, which kept in-frame rearrangements only. Such tables lose some clones; where checked, under half of the loss comes from unresolved V genes, and the rest has no known cause. The DNA was the basis for D and trimming; V, J and clone size are from that table. Within this sample are fewer than 500,000 clones, with around 90% of them counted one time only. The ten biggest clones cover about 4.5% of the sample.

This record belongs to a study of Ad26.COV2.S vaccination and SARS-CoV-2 variants (dated by TCRdb to the early 2020s). About the study as a whole: Donors in the vaccine arm were drawn from COV1001, a phase I-IIa trial of Ad26.COV2.S in healthy adults that was multicentre, randomized, double-blind and placebo-controlled. Sequencing of the TCRbeta repertoire served to evaluate the specificity and breadth of SARS-CoV-2-reactive T cell receptors following Ad26.COV2.S vaccination. Trial participants were randomized into five groups of five: low-dose or high-dose Ad26.COV2.S given once or twice, or placebo on both occasions. Blinding of investigators to trial group allocation was maintained during experiments and outcome assessment. Ad26.COV2.S was administered intramuscularly at 5 x 10^10 or 1 x 10^11 viral particles, either as a single shot or as two shots given 56 days apart. A total of about 30 samples were included in the TCR-sequenced set, comprising roughly 20 Ad26.COV2.S vaccine recipients, 5 placebo recipients and 8 SARS-CoV-2 convalescent individuals. What the research found in general, with its limitations: Non-spike TCR breadth was comparable between vaccine and placebo recipients, consistent with the vaccine containing only spike. Substantial breadth of spike-specific CD8+ and CD4+ T cell responses was reported after vaccination. Comparing responses between vaccine doses or regimens was not something the study was powered to do. Spike-specific TCR breadth was higher in Ad26.COV2.S recipients than in placebo recipients (P = 0.0014). The authors noted that total T cell responses may have been underestimated by the TCR breadth and depth analyses.

Material: peripheral blood, obtained in a trial of Ad26.COV2.S vaccine versus placebo. The origin of this receptor is a person aged 18-65 years who received the Ad26.COV2.S COVID-19 vaccine or a placebo. The chain is made from TRBV30 and TRBJ1-1, with 7 junctional bases fitting TRBD1. The CDR3 protein is CARQGGSNTEAFF. The base sequence is TGTGCCCGCCAGGGGGGATCTAACACTGAAGCTTTCTTT.